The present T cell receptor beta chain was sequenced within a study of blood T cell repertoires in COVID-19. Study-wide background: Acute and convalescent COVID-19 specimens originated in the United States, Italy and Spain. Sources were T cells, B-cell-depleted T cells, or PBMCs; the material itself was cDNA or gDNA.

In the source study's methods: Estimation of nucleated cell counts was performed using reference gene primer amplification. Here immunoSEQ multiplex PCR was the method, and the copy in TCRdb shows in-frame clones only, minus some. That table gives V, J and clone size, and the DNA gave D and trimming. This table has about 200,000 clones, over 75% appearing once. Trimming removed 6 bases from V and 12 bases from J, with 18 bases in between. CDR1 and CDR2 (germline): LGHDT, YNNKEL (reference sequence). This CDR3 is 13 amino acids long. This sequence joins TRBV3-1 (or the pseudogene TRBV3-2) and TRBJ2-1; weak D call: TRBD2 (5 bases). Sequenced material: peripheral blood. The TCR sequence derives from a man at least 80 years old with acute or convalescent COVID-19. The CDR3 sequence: CASSELLAGTQFF. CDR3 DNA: TGTGCCAGCAGTGAACTACTGGCGGGTACGCAGTTCTTC.